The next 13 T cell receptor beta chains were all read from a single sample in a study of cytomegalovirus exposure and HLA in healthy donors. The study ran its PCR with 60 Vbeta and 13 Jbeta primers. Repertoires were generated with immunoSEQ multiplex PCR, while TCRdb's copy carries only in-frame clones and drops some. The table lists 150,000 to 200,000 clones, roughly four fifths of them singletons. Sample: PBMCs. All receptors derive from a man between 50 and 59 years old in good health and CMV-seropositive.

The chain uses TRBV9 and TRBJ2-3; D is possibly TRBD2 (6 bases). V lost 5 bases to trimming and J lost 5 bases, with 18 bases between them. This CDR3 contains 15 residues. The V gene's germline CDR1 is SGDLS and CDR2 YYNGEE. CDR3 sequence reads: CASSERLGSIDTQYF. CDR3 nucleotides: TGTGCCAGCAGTGAACGACTAGGGTCCATAGATACGCAGTATTTT.

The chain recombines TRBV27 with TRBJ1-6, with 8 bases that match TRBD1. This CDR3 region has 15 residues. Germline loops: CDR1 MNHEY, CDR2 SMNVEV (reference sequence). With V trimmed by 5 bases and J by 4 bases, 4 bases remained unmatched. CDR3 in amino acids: CASSPTGGYNSPLHF. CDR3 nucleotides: TGTGCCAGCAGTCCAACAGGGGGGTATAATTCACCCCTCCACTTT.

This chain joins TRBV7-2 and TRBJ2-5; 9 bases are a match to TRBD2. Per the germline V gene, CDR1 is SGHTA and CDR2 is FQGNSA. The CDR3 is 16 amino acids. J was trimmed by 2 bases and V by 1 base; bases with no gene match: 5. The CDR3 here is CASSLGGAGGQETQYF. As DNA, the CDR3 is TGTGCCAGCAGCTTAGGCGGGGCGGGGGGGCAAGAGACCCAGTACTTC.

The CDR3, as DNA: TGTGCCAGCAGCTCGAAAGACAGGCCCGATACGCAGTATTTT. It encodes CASSSKDRPDTQYF. This sequence joins TRBV5-5 and TRBJ2-3, with a tentative D call TRBD1 (6 bases). Germline CDR1 is SGHKS and CDR2 is YYEKEE (reference sequence). The CDR3 consists of 14 residues. The V end lost 3 bases, the J end lost 6 bases, and 14 bases lay between the germline ends.

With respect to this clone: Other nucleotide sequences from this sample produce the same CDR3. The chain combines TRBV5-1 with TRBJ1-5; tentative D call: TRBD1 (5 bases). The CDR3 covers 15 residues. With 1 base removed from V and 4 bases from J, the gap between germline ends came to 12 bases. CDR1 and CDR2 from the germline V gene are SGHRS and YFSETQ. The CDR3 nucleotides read TGCGCCAGCAGCTTGCTGGGGGAGGGTAATCAGCCCCAGCATTTT. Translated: CASSLLGEGNQPQHF. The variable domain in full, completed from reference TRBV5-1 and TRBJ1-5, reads KAGVTQTPRYLIKTRGQQVTLSCSPISGHRSVSWYQQTPGQGLQFLFEYFSETQRNKGNFPGRFSGRQFSNSRSEMNVSTLELGDSALYLCASSLLGEGNQPQHFGDGTRLSIL.

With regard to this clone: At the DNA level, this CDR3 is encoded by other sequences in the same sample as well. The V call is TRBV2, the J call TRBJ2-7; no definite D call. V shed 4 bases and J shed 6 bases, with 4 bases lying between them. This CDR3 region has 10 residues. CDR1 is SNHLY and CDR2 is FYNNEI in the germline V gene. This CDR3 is CASSVREQYF. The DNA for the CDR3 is TGTGCCAGCAGTGTCCGCGAGCAGTACTTC.

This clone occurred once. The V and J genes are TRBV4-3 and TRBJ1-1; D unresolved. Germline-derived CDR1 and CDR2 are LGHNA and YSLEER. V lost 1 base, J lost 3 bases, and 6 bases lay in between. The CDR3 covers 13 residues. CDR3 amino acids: CASSQARDTEAFF. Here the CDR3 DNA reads TGCGCCAGCAGCCAAGCGCGGGACACTGAAGCTTTCTTT.

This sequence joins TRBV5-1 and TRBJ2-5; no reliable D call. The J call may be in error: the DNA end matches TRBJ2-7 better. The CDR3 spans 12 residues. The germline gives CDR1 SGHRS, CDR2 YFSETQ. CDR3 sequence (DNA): TGCGCCAGCAGCCCTGGCGGCTACGAGCAGTACTTC. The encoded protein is CASSPGGYEQYF.

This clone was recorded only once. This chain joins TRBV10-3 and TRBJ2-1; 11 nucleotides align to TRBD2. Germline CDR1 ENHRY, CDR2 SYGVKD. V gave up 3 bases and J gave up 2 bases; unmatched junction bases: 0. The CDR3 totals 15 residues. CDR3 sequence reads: CAISDSGRAYNEQFF. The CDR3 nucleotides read TGTGCCATCAGTGATAGCGGGAGGGCCTACAATGAGCAGTTCTTC.

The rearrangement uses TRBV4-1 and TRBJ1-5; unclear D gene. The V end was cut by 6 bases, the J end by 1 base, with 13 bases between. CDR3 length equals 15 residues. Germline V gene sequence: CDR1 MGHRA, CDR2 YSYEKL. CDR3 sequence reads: CASRNEPLSNQPQHF. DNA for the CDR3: TGCGCCAGCAGAAATGAGCCGTTGAGCAATCAGCCCCAGCATTTT.

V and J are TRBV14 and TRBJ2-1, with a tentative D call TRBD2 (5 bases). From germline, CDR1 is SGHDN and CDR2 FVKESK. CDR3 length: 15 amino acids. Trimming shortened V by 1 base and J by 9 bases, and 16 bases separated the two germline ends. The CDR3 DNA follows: TGTGCCAGCAGCCAAGTACGCGGGCCCATGGCTGAGCAGTTCTTC. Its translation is CASSQVRGPMAEQFF.

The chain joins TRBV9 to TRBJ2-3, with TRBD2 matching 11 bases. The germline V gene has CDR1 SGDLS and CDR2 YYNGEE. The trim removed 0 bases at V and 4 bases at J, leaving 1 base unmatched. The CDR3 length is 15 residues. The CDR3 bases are TGTGCCAGCAGCGTAGTGGGACTAGCGGCAGATACGCAGTATTTT. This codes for CASSVVGLAADTQYF.

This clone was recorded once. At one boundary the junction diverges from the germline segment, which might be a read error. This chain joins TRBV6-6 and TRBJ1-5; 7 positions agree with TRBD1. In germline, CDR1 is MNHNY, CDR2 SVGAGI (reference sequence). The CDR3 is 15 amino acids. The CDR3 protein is CACSSARTGYQPQHF. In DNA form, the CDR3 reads TGTGCCTGCAGTTCCGCCAGGACAGGTTATCAGCCCCAGCATTTT.